This entry lists 32 T cell receptor beta chains sequenced from one sample in a study of neurological immune-mediated disorders. TCRdb ran MiXCR on the 5' RACE reads and lists one entry per CDR3 protein. This sample carries approximately 44,000 distinct CDR3 sequences, just under 6% of them seen once, and the ten largest clones take 1.4% to 1.5%. The sequencing input was CD4+ T cells from blood. These receptors originate from a woman in her late teens or twenties with multiple sclerosis.

This clonotype has only one observation. The chain employs TRBV29-1 and TRBJ1-1, with TRBD1 identical over 9 bases. Germline trimming cut 7 bases from V and 6 bases from J; bases unmatched to any gene: 9. Germline lookup yields CDR1 SQVTM and CDR2 ANQGSEA. The CDR3 spans 13 residues. The CDR3 loop is CSAYRGRQAEAFF. The CDR3 nucleotides read TGCAGCGCATACAGGGGGCGGCAGGCTGAAGCTTTCTTT.

This clonotype has at least ten counts. V usage is TRBV18 and J usage is TRBJ1-2, with no clear D. Germline-derived CDR1 and CDR2 are KGHSH and LQKENI. Trimming took off 3 bases at V and 4 bases at J, with 9 bases between the two ends. CDR3 size: 13 residues. The CDR3 nucleotides are TGTGCCAGCTCACCTGCGACCATCTATGGCTACACCTTC. Encoded protein: CASSPATIYGYTF.

The table lists this clonotype with many counts. The chain uses TRBV20-1 and TRBJ2-7; possibly TRBD2 for D (5 bases). CDR1 is DFQATT and CDR2 is SNEGSKA in the germline V gene (reference sequence). CDR3 length: 11 amino acids. V lost 3 bases, J lost 4 bases, and 7 bases lay in between. CDR3 amino acids: CSARPGYEQYF. In nucleotides, the CDR3 is TGCAGTGCTAGGCCGGGGTACGAGCAGTACTTC.

Ten or more counts support this clonotype. The rearrangement joins TRBV3-1 to TRBJ1-3, with a tentative D call TRBD1 (6 bases). Germline CDR1 is LGHDT and CDR2 is YNNKEL (reference sequence). Trimming shortened V by 6 bases and J by 0 bases, and 9 bases separated the two germline ends. This CDR3 spans 14 amino acids. CDR3: CASSGGSSGNTIYF. The CDR3 DNA reads as TGTGCCAGCAGTGGGGGCAGCTCTGGAAACACCATATATTTT.

This clonotype was recorded many times. J is TRBJ1-3 and V is TRBV12-3 or TRBV12-4; D is perhaps TRBD1 (5 bases). Trimming removed 5 bases at V and 0 bases at J, with 8 bases between. This CDR3 is built from 14 residues. The CDR3 loop reads CASSHRNSGNTIYF. CDR3 in DNA: TGTGCCAGCAGTCACAGGAACTCTGGAAACACCATATATTTT.

There are a few counts of this clonotype. A much bigger clone sits one base away, suggesting this may be a read error. Because the CDR3 is missing its conserved closing phenylalanine or tryptophan, this is likely a read error. V usage is TRBV3-1 and J usage is TRBJ2-4; weak D call: TRBD1 (5 bases). This CDR3 contains 14 residues. V lost 2 bases to trimming and J lost 0 bases, with 5 bases between them. Germline V gene lookup returns CDR1 LGHDT and CDR2 YNNKEL (reference sequence). Here the CDR3 DNA reads TGTGCCAGCAGCCAAAGGGGAGCCAAAAACATTCAGTACTGC. It specifies CASSQRGAKNIQYC.

This clonotype was seen ten or more times. V usage is TRBV12-3 or TRBV12-4 and J usage is TRBJ2-1; TRBD2 aligns across 12 bases. The CDR3 totals 15 residues. J lost 10 bases, V lost 6 bases, and 10 bases had no gene match. CDR3 nucleotide sequence: TGTGCCAGCAGGGCGACTAGCGGGGGTAAACCGGAGCAGTTCTTC. Translation: CASRATSGGKPEQFF.

This clonotype was observed many times. V usage is TRBV5-5 and J usage is TRBJ2-1; a possible D gene is TRBD1 (5 bases). V lost 2 bases, J lost 4 bases, and 16 bases lay in between. CDR1 SGHKS and CDR2 YYEKEE come from the germline V gene (reference sequence). This CDR3 is 16 amino acids long. In DNA, the CDR3 is TGTGCCAGCAGCTTCCAAATGGGCAGGGCATACAATGAGCAGTTCTTC. Translated: CASSFQMGRAYNEQFF. The full variable domain, in which reference TRBV5-5 and TRBJ2-1 provide the parts outside the CDR3, is DAGVTQSPTHLIKTRGQQVTLRCSPISGHKSVSWYQQVLGQGPQFIFQYYEKEERGRGNFPDRFSARQFPNYSSELNVNALLLGDSALYLCASSFQMGRAYNEQFFGPGTRLTVL.

Ten or more counts support this clonotype. The chain recombines TRBV7-2 with TRBJ2-1; possibly TRBD2 for D (6 bases). The CDR3 consists of 16 residues. Germline-derived CDR1 and CDR2 are SGHTA and FQGNSA. V lost 0 bases, J lost 0 bases, and 9 bases lay in between. CDR3 sequence reads: CASSLAYGSSYNEQFF. The CDR3 bases are TGTGCCAGCAGCTTAGCCTACGGGAGCTCCTACAATGAGCAGTTCTTC.

The rearrangement uses TRBV5-6 and TRBJ2-3; no definite D call. The CDR3 covers 12 residues. Per germline, CDR1 SGHDT and CDR2 YYEEEE. V dropped 1 base and J dropped 7 bases, with 7 bases sitting between them. Written as DNA, the CDR3 is TGTGCCAGCAGCTTGTATATAAATACGCAGTATTTT. Translated: CASSLYINTQYF.

There are many counts of this clonotype. This chain joins TRBV7-6 and TRBJ2-1; tentative D call: TRBD2 (6 bases). The CDR3 is made up of 17 amino acids. Germline values: CDR1 SGHVS, CDR2 FNYEAQ. V was shortened by 3 bases and J by 7 bases, with 22 bases between the two germline ends. The CDR3 is CASSLGTSIQMGNEQFF. The CDR3 coding sequence is TGTGCCAGCAGCTTGGGCACTAGCATTCAGATGGGAAATGAGCAGTTCTTC. The entire variable domain, with the rest obtained from reference TRBV7-6 and TRBJ2-1, is as follows: GAGVSQSPRYKVTKRGQDVALRCDPISGHVSLYWYRQALGQGPEFLTYFNYEAQQDKSGLPNDRFSAERPEGSISTLTIQRTEQRDSAMYRCASSLGTSIQMGNEQFFGPGTRLTVL.

This clonotype has more than one count but fewer than ten. This chain connects TRBV30 to TRBJ2-2, with 9 bases matching TRBD1. Unmatched junction bases numbered 9, after V lost 3 bases and J lost 7 bases. Germline values: CDR1 GTSNPN, CDR2 SVGIG (reference sequence). This CDR3 has 15 residues. CDR3 amino acids: CAWRTRDRENGELFF. Written as DNA, the CDR3 is TGTGCCTGGAGAACTAGGGACAGGGAAAACGGGGAGCTGTTTTTT.

This clonotype was seen ten or more times. This chain uses TRBV21-1 with TRBJ2-2. TRBV21-1 counts as a pseudogene. This CDR3 has 13 amino acids. The CDR3 DNA reads TGTGCCAGCAGCACTCGTAACACCGGGGAGCTGTTTTTT. Amino acid sequence: CASSTRNTGELFF.

This clonotype has only a few counts. CDR3 sequence: CASSSWSVADTQYF. CDR3 DNA: TGTGCCAGTAGTTCATGGAGTGTGGCAGATACGCAGTATTTT. The rearrangement uses TRBV19 and TRBJ2-3; no definite D call. Trimming cost V 5 bases and J 4 bases, with 13 bases left between them. CDR1 and CDR2 (germline): LNHDA, SQIVND (reference sequence). The CDR3 extends over 14 amino acids.

This clonotype was found many times. The chain is built from TRBV10-3 and TRBJ2-3, with TRBD2 matching 12 bases. V gave up 8 bases and J gave up 3 bases; unmatched junction bases: 0. The CDR3 is 13 amino acids. The germline V gene encodes CDR1 ENHRY and CDR2 SYGVKD. This CDR3 reads CAIGTSGTDTQYF. The CDR3 nucleotides read TGTGCCATCGGGACTAGCGGGACAGATACGCAGTATTTT.

In this sample, this clonotype turned up a few times. DNA for the CDR3: TGTGCCAGTAGTGCGCAGGGCTACACCGGGGAGCTGTTTTTT. Protein product: CASSAQGYTGELFF. V gene TRBV19 combines with J gene TRBJ2-2, with D possibly TRBD1 on 5 matching bases. Trimming stripped 5 bases from V and 3 bases from J, with 10 bases between. The CDR3 is made up of 14 amino acids. Germline values: CDR1 LNHDA, CDR2 SQIVND (reference sequence).

This clonotype was counted ten times or more. V is TRBV9 and J is TRBJ1-1; D might be TRBD1 (6 bases). Germline V lookup: CDR1 SGDLS, CDR2 YYNGEE. The CDR3 contains 14 residues. V was pared by 2 bases and J by 4 bases, with 12 bases between. The CDR3 DNA follows: TGTGCCAGCAGCGTGCTTACAGGGCCCACTGAAGCTTTCTTT. Its translation: CASSVLTGPTEAFF.

This clonotype was seen at least ten times. J is TRBJ2-5 and V is TRBV7-3; TRBD2 aligns across 11 bases. The ends lost 1 base at V and 1 base at J; junction bases unmatched: 8. Looked up from germline, CDR1 is SGHTA and CDR2 is FQGTGA. The CDR3 spans 18 residues. In DNA form, the CDR3 reads TGTGCCAGCAGCTTAAAGACTAGCGGGGCCCCGCGCCAAGAGACCCAGTACTTC. Its protein is CASSLKTSGAPRQETQYF.

This clonotype appeared many times. The chain has TRBV5-1 and TRBJ1-1; 8 positions agree with TRBD1. CDR3 length: 14 amino acids. The V gene end was trimmed by 3 bases and the J gene end by 3 bases; junction bases not matched to a gene: 4. Germline V lookup: CDR1 SGHRS, CDR2 YFSETQ. DNA for the CDR3: TGCGCCAGCAGCTCACAGGGGGGGGACACTGAAGCTTTCTTT. The encoded protein is CASSSQGGDTEAFF. The variable domain in full, completed from reference TRBV5-1 and TRBJ1-1, reads KAGVTQTPRYLIKTRGQQVTLSCSPISGHRSVSWYQQTPGQGLQFLFEYFSETQRNKGNFPGRFSGRQFSNSRSEMNVSTLELGDSALYLCASSSQGGDTEAFFGQGTRLTVV.

This clonotype was counted at least ten times. The CDR3 here is CASCRANTDTQYF. CDR3 nucleotide sequence: TGTGCCAGCTGTCGGGCCAACACAGATACGCAGTATTTT. The chain recombines TRBV2 with TRBJ2-3; no clear D. Per germline, CDR1 SNHLY and CDR2 FYNNEI. Trimming removed 8 bases at V and 2 bases at J, with 11 bases between. CDR3 length equals 13 residues.

This clonotype appeared many times. The chain employs TRBV4-1 and TRBJ2-7; weak D call: TRBD2 (7 bases). Germline CDR1 reads MGHRA; CDR2 reads YSYEKL. The CDR3 is made up of 16 amino acids. V lost 1 base and J lost 7, with 20 bases in between. The CDR3 spells CASSQGLGGGAREQYF. The CDR3 bases are TGCGCCAGCAGCCAAGGTCTGGGAGGGGGGGCGAGGGAGCAGTACTTC.

This clonotype was observed at least ten times. The V call is TRBV4-3, the J call TRBJ2-5, with D maybe TRBD1 (6 bases). V was trimmed by 1 base and J by 5 bases, leaving 14 bases between them. The length of the CDR3 is 15 residues. Per the germline V gene, CDR1 is LGHNA and CDR2 is YSLEER. DNA of the CDR3: TGCGCCAGCAGCCAAGGACTCAGGGGTGGGGAGACCCAGTACTTC. Translation: CASSQGLRGGETQYF.

This clonotype was seen many times. The chain recombines TRBV29-1 with TRBJ2-7, with D unresolved. The CDR3 covers 14 residues. With 4 bases removed from V and 5 bases from J, the gap between germline ends came to 18 bases. The germline V gene has CDR1 SQVTM and CDR2 ANQGSEA. For the CDR3, the DNA is TGCAGCGTTGTCTCTGGGAAGGGATATAACGAGCAGTACTTC. Amino acid sequence: CSVVSGKGYNEQYF.

This sequence joins TRBV19 and TRBJ1-2; no reliable D call. Germline lookup yields CDR1 LNHDA and CDR2 SQIVND (reference sequence). V lost 5 bases and J 2 bases, leaving 12 bases between the germline ends. CDR3 size: 14 residues. CDR3: CASSLNRANYGYTF. The CDR3 DNA follows: TGTGCCAGTAGTCTAAACCGGGCCAACTATGGCTACACCTTC.

This clonotype was observed at least ten times. J is TRBJ1-1 and V is TRBV7-8, with a tentative D call TRBD1 (5 bases). The CDR3 has 13 amino acids. V lost 5 bases, J lost 5 bases, and 12 bases lay in between. Per the germline V gene, CDR1 is SGHVS and CDR2 is FQNEAQ. This CDR3 is CASSIGGRTEAFF. CDR3 nucleotide sequence: TGTGCCAGCAGCATTGGGGGAAGGACTGAAGCTTTCTTT.

In this sample, this clonotype turned up many times. The CDR3 sequence is CASRPGGAPGTGELFF. The CDR3 nucleotides are TGTGCCAGCAGACCAGGGGGCGCCCCGGGCACCGGGGAGCTGTTTTTT. This chain uses TRBV7-2 with TRBJ2-2; 8 bases fit TRBD1. V shed 6 bases, J shed 4 bases, and the junction held 10 bases outside the gene matches. The CDR3 runs to 16 residues. Germline V gene data show CDR1 as SGHTA and CDR2 as FQGNSA.

This clonotype was counted ten times or more. This chain links TRBV27 with TRBJ2-7, with 10 nucleotides matching TRBD1. Germline CDR1 MNHEY, CDR2 SMNVEV (reference sequence). The CDR3 is 15 amino acids. V lost 2 bases, J lost 2 bases, and 3 bases stayed unmatched. The CDR3, as DNA: TGTGCCAGCAGTTTACGACAGGGGGCTCCCTACGAGCAGTACTTC. It codes for CASSLRQGAPYEQYF.

The chain recombines TRBV27 with TRBJ1-2; D gene uncertain. The CDR3 covers 13 residues. Looked up from germline, CDR1 is MNHEY and CDR2 is SMNVEV (reference sequence). Deletions cut 2 bases from V and 8 bases from J, with 12 bases between. CDR3 nucleotide sequence: TGTGCCAGCAGTTTAGCTTCAGGAGGGGGCTACACCTTC. Amino acids: CASSLASGGGYTF.

The table lists this clonotype with many counts. The chain links TRBV5-1 to TRBJ2-1; no clear D. Germline CDR1 and CDR2: SGHRS and YFSETQ. Trimming removed 0 bases from V and 4 bases from J, with 11 bases in between. The CDR3 consists of 15 residues. CDR3 loop: CASSLANPTYNEQFF. CDR3 bases: TGCGCCAGCAGCTTGGCCAATCCAACATACAATGAGCAGTTCTTC. The full variable domain, rest sourced from reference TRBV5-1 and TRBJ2-1, is KAGVTQTPRYLIKTRGQQVTLSCSPISGHRSVSWYQQTPGQGLQFLFEYFSETQRNKGNFPGRFSGRQFSNSRSEMNVSTLELGDSALYLCASSLANPTYNEQFFGPGTRLTVL.

A few counts support this clonotype. The chain links TRBV5-4 to TRBJ2-2; 9 bases are a match to TRBD1. Looked up from germline, CDR1 is SGHNT and CDR2 is YYREEE (reference sequence). CDR3 length: 15 residues. The J segment lost 9 bases and the V segment lost 1 base, leaving 7 bases of the junction unmatched. CDR3 amino acids: CASSLYRGRFRELFF. CDR3 bases: TGTGCCAGCAGCTTGTACAGGGGGCGCTTCCGGGAGCTGTTTTTT.

This clonotype was seen ten or more times. The chain has TRBV7-9 and TRBJ2-3, with 8 nucleotides matching TRBD2. Trimming at V came to 2 bases and at J to 2 bases, leaving 9 bases not matched to a gene. The germline CDR1 and CDR2 sequences are SEHNR and FQNEAQ (reference sequence). CDR3 length: 17 amino acids. In DNA, the CDR3 is TGTGCCAGCAGCTTACCCCCCGGGAGGGCTCTCACAGATACGCAGTATTTT. Its translation is CASSLPPGRALTDTQYF.

This clonotype was observed at least ten times. The V call is TRBV12-3 or TRBV12-4, the J call TRBJ1-1, with unresolved D. The CDR3 sequence is 13 residues long. The V end was cut by 3 bases, the J end by 0 bases, with 5 bases between. The DNA for the CDR3 is TGTGCCAGCAGTTTTACGGTGAACACTGAAGCTTTCTTT. Translation gives CASSFTVNTEAFF.